A single sample gave rise to the 2 T cell receptor beta chains below, sequenced in a study of blood T cell repertoires in COVID-19. Here immunoSEQ multiplex PCR was the method, and the copy in TCRdb shows in-frame clones only, minus some. The table records approximately 290,000 clones, roughly 89% of them present only once. Sequencing input: PBMCs or T cells enriched from blood (not recorded which). The receptors here all came from a young woman with acute COVID-19.

Written as DNA, the CDR3 is TGTGCCAGCAGCTCCATGGGACAGACCCAAGAGACCCAGTACTTC. It specifies CASSSMGQTQETQYF. The V call is TRBV7-6, the J call TRBJ2-5; 7 bases line up with TRBD1. The CDR3 loop spans 15 amino acids. Trimming at V came to 4 bases and at J to 1 base, leaving 6 bases not matched to a gene. The germline CDR1 and CDR2 sequences are SGHVS and FNYEAQ.

Comments on this clone: The junction differs from germline at one of its ends, possibly a read error. This chain connects TRBV5-6 to TRBJ2-1, with 14 bases aligning to TRBD2. Germline CDR1 reads SGHDT; CDR2 reads YYEEEE. CDR3 length: 16 amino acids. The CDR3 sequence: CAGSLTGTSGSNEQFF. CDR3 bases: TGTGCCGGCAGCTTGACCGGGACTAGCGGGAGTAATGAGCAGTTCTTC.